These 18 T cell receptor beta chains were all obtained from the same sample, sequenced in a study of regulatory T cells in long-lasting Graves disease. Specified time point: newly diagnosed GD, antithyroid drugs for less than 3 months. Scientists built the TCR library using RNA that was extracted from PBMCs. Arm-PCR of CDR3 regions and iRepertoire HTBI primers were the basis on which TCR beta libraries were built. MiXCR, applied by TCRdb to the multiplex PCR reads, yields one record per CDR3 protein. Of 360,000 or so distinct CDR3 sequences listed, 16% are singletons. The same sample was also used in a study of T cells in Graves' hyperthyroidism and ophthalmopathy.

The sample was peripheral blood mononuclear cells (PBMCs), taken at new diagnosis, from a patient treated with antithyroid drugs. These receptors originate from a middle-aged man with Graves disease.

In its sample, this clonotype was seen many times. The gene calls are TRBV6-1 and TRBJ1-1; D uncertain. The CDR3 runs 11 residues. Germline V gene lookup returns CDR1 MNHNS and CDR2 SASEGT. V lost 7 bases and J 7 bases, leaving 10 bases between the germline ends. DNA of the CDR3: TGTGCCAGCACGCAGGCGCTTGAAGCTTTCTTT. It yields the protein CASTQALEAFF.

The rearrangement links TRBV15 to TRBJ2-1; 8 bases align to TRBD2. Germline CDR1 reads LNHNV; CDR2 reads YYDKDF (reference sequence). The CDR3 loop spans 14 amino acids. Trimming took 3 bases from V and 9 from J; bases not matched to a gene: 7. CDR3 DNA: TGTGCCACCAGCAGGTTCCGGGGGGGGACTGAGCAGTTCTTC. Translated: CATSRFRGGTEQFF.

On this clonotype: Since a much larger clone is just one base distant, this may be a read error. The chain carries TRBV5-1 and TRBJ1-2, with D hard to call. The CDR3 extends over 14 amino acids. Germline CDR1 is SGHRS and CDR2 is YFSETQ. CDR3 coding DNA: TGCGTCAGCAGCACTACTCCGGGCAGTTATGGCTACACCTTC. Translated: CVSSTTPGSYGYTF.

The chain has TRBV27 and TRBJ1-5; 8 bases agree with TRBD1. CDR3 length: 15 residues. Germline lookup yields CDR1 MNHEY and CDR2 SMNVEV (reference sequence). V was clipped by 5 bases and J by 4 bases; unmatched bases: 7. In nucleotides, the CDR3 is TGTGCCAGCAGTCCTCAGGGGGCCCCGAATCAGCCCCAGCATTTT. It encodes CASSPQGAPNQPQHF.

This clonotype came up many times. CDR3 residues: CASRGRGGNTEAFF. The CDR3, as DNA: TGTGCCAGCAGGGGAAGGGGGGGGAACACTGAAGCTTTCTTT. This rearrangement joins TRBV2 to TRBJ1-1; possibly TRBD1 for D (6 bases). V lost 6 bases and J 1 base, leaving 12 bases between the germline ends. Germline V gene sequence: CDR1 SNHLY, CDR2 FYNNEI. There are 14 residues in the CDR3.

The sample holds many counts of this clonotype. The chain combines TRBV5-1 with TRBJ1-2; TRBD1 is a possible D gene (6 bases). Per the germline V gene, CDR1 is SGHRS and CDR2 is YFSETQ. Between the trimmed V and J ends, which lost 1 base and 2 bases, there was a span of 12 bases. There are 15 residues in the CDR3. In DNA form, the CDR3 reads TGCGCCAGCAGCTTGAACCCCACAGGGAACTATGGCTACACCTTC. The encoded protein is CASSLNPTGNYGYTF.

This clonotype was detected many times. The CDR3 nucleotides are TGCAGTGCTACGGACAGGGACAATGAGCAGTTCTTC. Translating it yields CSATDRDNEQFF. The rearrangement uses TRBV20-1 and TRBJ2-1; 8 bases map to TRBD1. Trimming at V came to 4 bases and at J to 5 bases, leaving 1 base not matched to a gene. The length of the CDR3 is 12 residues. The germline gives CDR1 DFQATT, CDR2 SNEGSKA (reference sequence).

There are many counts of this clonotype. The chain couples TRBV28 to TRBJ2-1; no firm D call. This CDR3 has 15 residues. The germline CDR1 and CDR2 sequences are MDHEN and SYDVKM. V lost 6 bases to trimming and J lost 3 bases, with 15 bases between them. CDR3 nucleotide sequence: TGTGCCAGCAGCTCTAGGGATAGGAACTACAATGAGCAGTTCTTC. Translation gives CASSSRDRNYNEQFF.

This clonotype has only a few counts. The V and J genes are TRBV7-2 and TRBJ1-3; tentative D call: TRBD1 (6 bases). The V end was cut by 2 bases, the J end by 0 bases, with 11 bases between. Germline lookup yields CDR1 SGHTA and CDR2 FQGNSA. The CDR3 consists of 16 residues. The CDR3, as DNA: TGTGCCAGCAGCTTAATGGGGGGCGGCTCTGGAAACACCATATATTTT. Amino acids: CASSLMGGGSGNTIYF.

The chain uses TRBV27 and TRBJ2-3; 8 positions match TRBD2. V dropped 2 bases and J dropped 2; count of bases not matched to a gene: 6. This CDR3 spans 16 amino acids. Per germline, CDR1 MNHEY and CDR2 SMNVEV (reference sequence). CDR3 loop: CASSLVIAGNTDTQYF. In DNA form, the CDR3 reads TGTGCCAGCAGTTTAGTTATAGCGGGGAACACAGATACGCAGTATTTT.

This clonotype was seen many times. The junction and the germline gene differ at one end; a read error may be behind it. The chain has TRBV27 and TRBJ2-5, with 9 positions matching TRBD1. In germline, CDR1 is MNHEY, CDR2 SMNVEV (reference sequence). The CDR3 sequence is 16 residues long. The CDR3 DNA reads TGTGCCGGCAGTCCCCTTGCCGGGACAGGGTTAGAGACCCAGTACTTC. Translation gives CAGSPLAGTGLETQYF.

This clonotype was observed many times. The chain joins TRBV6-1 to TRBJ2-3; D may be TRBD2 (6 bases). The CDR3 length is 14 residues. Germline V CDR1 and CDR2: MNHNS, SASEGT. V dropped 7 bases and J dropped 1 base, with 12 bases sitting between them. The CDR3 sequence: CASTAGRGTDTQYF. In DNA, the CDR3 is TGTGCCAGCACGGCGGGGCGGGGCACAGATACGCAGTATTTT.

This clonotype was detected many times. The rearrangement links TRBV7-2 to TRBJ2-7, with 8 bases aligning to TRBD2. V dropped 1 base and J dropped 1; count of bases not matched to a gene: 6. The germline V gene encodes CDR1 SGHTA and CDR2 FQGNSA. CDR3 length: 16 amino acids. This CDR3 is CASSLGLGGGSYEQYF. The DNA for the CDR3 is TGTGCCAGCAGCTTAGGACTTGGCGGGGGGTCCTACGAGCAGTACTTC.

The chain is built from TRBV5-1 and TRBJ2-1; D remains ambiguous. V dropped 0 bases and J dropped 6 bases, with 7 bases sitting between them. The CDR3 contains 13 residues. In germline, CDR1 is SGHRS, CDR2 YFSETQ. The CDR3 nucleotides are TGCGCCAGCAGCTTGGGAAGTTCCAATGAGCAGTTCTTC. Translating it yields CASSLGSSNEQFF.

This rearrangement joins TRBV20-1 to TRBJ1-5; possibly TRBD1 for D (5 bases). Germline V gene lookup returns CDR1 DFQATT and CDR2 SNEGSKA (reference sequence). V lost 0 bases, J lost 2 bases, and 11 bases lay in between. This CDR3 contains 15 residues. The chain's CDR3 is CSARDWRGGNQPQHF. Written as DNA, the CDR3 is TGCAGTGCTAGAGATTGGCGGGGGGGCAATCAGCCCCAGCATTTT.

A few counts support this clonotype. The chain is built from TRBV4-1 and TRBJ2-3, with D tentatively TRBD1 or TRBD2 (7 bases each). Germline CDR1 reads MGHRA; CDR2 reads YSYEKL. V gave up 4 bases and J gave up 2 bases, with 16 bases separating them. The CDR3 length is 16 residues. The CDR3 nucleotides are TGCGCCAGCAGCCGAGGGAGGGACAGAGTCACAGATACGCAGTATTTT. It yields the protein CASSRGRDRVTDTQYF.

This clonotype is a singleton in its sample. A far larger clone is one nucleotide away, so this likely arose from a read error. J is TRBJ1-5 and V is TRBV12-3 or TRBV12-4; D is ambiguous. The CDR3 consists of 14 residues. CDR3 sequence reads: CASSLERNNRPQHF. The CDR3 DNA reads as TGTGCCAGCAGCTTAGAACGGAACAATCGGCCCCAGCATTTT.

This clonotype was seen many times. The chain has TRBV4-1 and TRBJ1-1; 9 nucleotides line up with TRBD1. Germline V gene lookup returns CDR1 MGHRA and CDR2 YSYEKL. The CDR3 is made up of 18 amino acids. With 5 bases clipped from V and 1 base from J, the junction kept 14 bases outside the gene matches. The CDR3 DNA sequence: TGCGCCAGCAGCGGGGGACAGGGACATTTTACCCCGAACACTGAAGCTTTCTTT. Protein sequence: CASSGGQGHFTPNTEAFF.